The entry that follows covers one T cell receptor (beta chain) sequence. What it recognizes is unknown. The data were produced by immunoSEQ multiplex PCR, yet TCRdb's version contains in-frame clones alone and is incomplete. The sample records 16,000 or so clones, 83% being singletons. This CDR3 is built from 17 residues. Germline CDR1 reads SGDLS; CDR2 reads YYNGEE. The J segment lost 1 base and the V segment lost 0 bases, leaving 9 bases of the junction unmatched. This specimen comes from a study of graft-versus-host responses after intestinal transplantation. In the study overall: Anti-thymocyte globulin served as induction for all recipients, who then took tacrolimus and steroids for approximately three years.

Whole-study findings and limits: Ileal or blood samples showed some GvH clones first, and such clones were also found in recipient marrow.

From the graft tissue, intraepithelial and lamina propria lymphocytes were released through processing. The rearrangement uses TRBV9 and TRBJ1-1; TRBD1 agrees at 7 bases. The clonotype originates from a human patient who received an intestinal transplant, so some T cells may come from the graft donor. The specimen was ileum tissue, collected about 19 months after intestinal transplantation. CDR3 in amino acids: CASSVGVGGQKNTEAFF. The CDR3 nucleotides are TGTGCCAGCAGCGTAGGAGTAGGGGGACAGAAGAACACTGAAGCTTTCTTT.